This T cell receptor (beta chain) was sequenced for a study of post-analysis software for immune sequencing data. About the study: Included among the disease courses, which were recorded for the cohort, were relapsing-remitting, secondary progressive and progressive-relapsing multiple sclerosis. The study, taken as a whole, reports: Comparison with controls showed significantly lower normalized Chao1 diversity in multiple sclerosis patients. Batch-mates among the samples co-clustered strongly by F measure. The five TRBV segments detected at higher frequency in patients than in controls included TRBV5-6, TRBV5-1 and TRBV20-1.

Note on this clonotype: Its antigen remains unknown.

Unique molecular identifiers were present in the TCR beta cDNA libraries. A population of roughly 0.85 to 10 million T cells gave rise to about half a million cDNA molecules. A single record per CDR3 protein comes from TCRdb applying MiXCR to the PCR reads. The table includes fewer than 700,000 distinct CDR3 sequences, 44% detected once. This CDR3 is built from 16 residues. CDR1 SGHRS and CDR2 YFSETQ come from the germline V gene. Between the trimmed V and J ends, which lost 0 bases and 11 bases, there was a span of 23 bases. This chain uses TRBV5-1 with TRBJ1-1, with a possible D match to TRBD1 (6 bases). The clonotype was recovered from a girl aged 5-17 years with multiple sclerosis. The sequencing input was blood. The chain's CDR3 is CASSLAGGVTTTWAFF. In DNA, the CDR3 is TGCGCCAGCAGCTTGGCGGGGGGCGTGACCACTACATGGGCTTTCTTT.